Presented here are 5 T cell receptor beta chains from one specimen sequenced in a study of early T cells in non-severe SARS-CoV-2 infection. One entry per CDR3 protein results from TCRdb running MiXCR on the 5' RACE reads. This sample carries roughly 34,000 distinct CDR3 sequences, approximately 5% of them seen once, and the ten largest clones take almost 8%. Sequencing used whole blood. These receptors were collected from an adult who was a healthcare worker with PCR-confirmed SARS-CoV-2 infection or an uninfected control (not recorded which).

The chain joins TRBV7-2 to TRBJ2-5; 9 nucleotides agree with TRBD2. CDR1 and CDR2 (germline): SGHTA, FQGNSA. This CDR3 has 15 amino acids. Trimming at V came to 5 bases and at J to 2 bases, leaving 6 bases not matched to a gene. The CDR3 DNA is TGTGCCAGCAGCCAGGGACTAGCTTTGCAAGAGACCCAGTACTTC. It codes for CASSQGLALQETQYF. Variable domain in full (rest from reference TRBV7-2 and TRBJ2-5): GAGVSQSPSNKVTEKGKDVELRCDPISGHTALYWYRQSLGQGLEFLIYFQGNSAPDKSGLPSDRFSAERTGGSVSTLTIQRTQQEDSAVYLCASSQGLALQETQYFGPGTRLLVL.

This clonotype was seen at least ten times. CDR3 DNA sequence: TGCAGCGTTGCCACTAGCGGGGGGGCCGTAGATACGCAGTATTTT. Protein: CSVATSGGAVDTQYF. J is TRBJ2-3 and V is TRBV29-1, with 13 bases lining up with TRBD2. V shed 4 bases and J 5 bases; nucleotides not matched to a gene: 6. The germline gives CDR1 SQVTM, CDR2 ANQGSEA. The CDR3 length is 15 residues.

This clonotype was observed many times. The rearrangement links TRBV5-4 to TRBJ2-2; D is possibly TRBD1 (5 bases). V was pared by 2 bases and J by 3 bases, with 8 bases between. This CDR3 region has 14 residues. CDR1 is SGHNT and CDR2 is YYREEE in the germline V gene (reference sequence). The CDR3 is CASSFPRDTGELFF. The CDR3, as DNA: TGTGCCAGCAGCTTCCCCAGGGACACCGGGGAGCTGTTTTTT.

At least ten counts were recorded for this clonotype. The chain joins TRBV20-1 to TRBJ2-3; the D gene is possibly TRBD2 (5 bases). CDR3 length: 12 amino acids. CDR1 is DFQATT and CDR2 is SNEGSKA in the germline V gene (reference sequence). V was trimmed by 0 bases and J by 9 bases, leaving 10 bases between them. CDR3 in DNA: TGCAGTGCTAGAGAGGAGGCTCACACGCAGTATTTT. It codes for CSAREEAHTQYF.

This clonotype was picked up many times. CDR3: CASSLAYRVGELFF. CDR3 coding DNA: TGTGCCAGCAGCTTAGCGTACAGGGTTGGGGAGCTGTTTTTT. This chain joins TRBV11-2 and TRBJ2-2; weak D call: TRBD1 (6 bases). Germline CDR1 reads SGHAT; CDR2 reads FQNNGV. With 1 base removed from V and 8 bases from J, the gap between germline ends came to 11 bases. This CDR3 contains 14 residues.